This T cell receptor (beta chain) was obtained from a study of beta chain features in type 1 diabetes. Study-wide background: Cell yields, gender and age were comparable in patients and healthy donors.

For this clone: Its target is unknown.

J was trimmed by 9 bases and V by 7 bases; bases with no gene match: 4. CDR3 length: 13 residues. In germline, CDR1 is WSHSY, CDR2 SAAADI. The entirety of the isolated RNA underwent reverse transcription, so expressed TCRB transcripts were sequenced. Sequenced by immunoSEQ multiplex PCR; TCRdb stores in-frame clones only, minus some. The sample yields 200,000 to 300,000 clones, 9.5% to 13% seen once. Sampling consisted of one heparinised blood draw per donor, averaging around 110 mL. Over 95% purity was reached by all sorted populations. Study outcomes and limitations: Sequencing used cDNA, and cells with high TCR expression could therefore be over-represented. Shortening of TCRB CDR3s, moderate but significant, appeared in all four CD4+ subsets of Type 1 diabetes patients.

This sequence was found in a man under 40 with type 1 diabetes. The sample consisted of naive CD4+ T cells from blood. The V and J genes are TRBV10-2 and TRBJ2-1; 12 nucleotides align to TRBD2. In DNA, the CDR3 is TGCGCCAGCATACTAGCGGGGGGCGGTGAGCAGTTCTTC. Translation gives CASILAGGGEQFF.